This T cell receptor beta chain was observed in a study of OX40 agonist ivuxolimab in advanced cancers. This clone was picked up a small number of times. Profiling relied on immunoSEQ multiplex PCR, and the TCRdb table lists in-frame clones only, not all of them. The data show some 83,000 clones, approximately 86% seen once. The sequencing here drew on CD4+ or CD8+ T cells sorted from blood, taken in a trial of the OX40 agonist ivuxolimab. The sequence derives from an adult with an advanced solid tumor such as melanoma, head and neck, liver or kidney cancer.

The CDR3 coding sequence is TGTGCCAGCAGCTTCGGGCGGGAGTCCCAAAATGAGCAGTTCTTC. It is translated as CASSFGRESQNEQFF. V gene TRBV9 combines with J gene TRBJ2-1; 7 bases are shared with TRBD2. V lost 4 bases, J lost 7 bases, and 11 bases stayed unmatched. The germline V gene encodes CDR1 SGDLS and CDR2 YYNGEE. This CDR3 region has 15 residues.